This T cell receptor beta chain was captured by sequencing in a study of OX40 agonist ivuxolimab in advanced cancers. Describing the broader study: The costimulatory receptor OX40 (CD134) was targeted by ivuxolimab, a fully human IgG2 agonistic monoclonal antibody. The purpose of peripheral TCRbeta sequencing was to test whether ivuxolimab changed TCR sequence diversity and led to clonal T-cell expansion. Partial responses occurred in three dose-escalation patients: two with cutaneous melanoma and one with hepatocellular carcinoma. Among the 52 dose-escalation patients, about 19 had hepatocellular carcinoma, roughly 15 melanoma, 9 renal cell carcinoma and 9 head and neck cancer. The monotherapy dose-escalation portion (N ≈ 52 patients) of the phase I ivuxolimab trial is reported in the paper. Intravenous ivuxolimab was administered to patients every 2 weeks at six dose levels: 0.01, 0.1, 0.3, 1.5, 3 and 10 mg/kg. Patients were allowed to have had prior anti-PD-1, anti-PD-L1 or anti-CTLA-4 therapy, and approximately 39% of the dose-escalation patients had been treated with checkpoint inhibitors. The dose-escalation cohort was 82.7% male with a mean age of roughly 62 years, ranging from about 20 to 80. What the study reported, not specific to this receptor: At doses from 0.1 to 3.0 mg/kg, clonal expansion was seen in both CD4+ and CD8+ blood T cells between baseline and week 6. The antigen specificity of the peripheral T cells that underwent clonal expansion was not determined. After ivuxolimab, expanded clones were on average more numerous among CD8+ T cells than among CD4+ T cells. Partial responders in the 0.1-3.0 mg/kg groups had among the lowest normalized peripheral clonal expansion, especially among CD8+ T cells. Low levels of normalized T-cell clonal expansion were also seen in some patients who did not respond.

V loses 3 bases, J loses 8 bases, and the germline ends lie 10 bases apart. The CDR3 spans 13 residues, from the cysteine through the phenylalanine. This entry keeps only the CDR3 DNA: 39 bases, framed from base 1. CDR1 and CDR2 are drawn from the germline V gene: SGHTA, FQGNSA. A note on this clone: The antigen it binds to is not known. No base-level quality is on record; no much larger clone is a single base apart.

Genomic DNA was isolated from the sorted cells so that the TCRbeta CDR3 region could be sequenced. TCRbeta CDR3 regions were sequenced using the immunoSEQ Assay. TCRdb re-hosts the immuneACCESS table, in-frame sequences only. Its copies lack some clones; in the studies checked, an unresolved V gene accounts for under half of them, and the cause for the rest is not known. The sample table lists around 79,000 clones, 88% of them with a count of one. The ten largest clones capture around 4.3% of the sample. The trial excluded patients who had a history of autoimmune disease or were on systemic immunosuppression. In every dose cohort, peripheral blood was drawn for TCR sequencing at baseline, cycle 4 day 1, and cycle 7 day 1. The samples were taken from a phase I, first-in-human, multicenter, open-label dose-escalation trial of ivuxolimab. The trial enrolled adults with locally advanced or metastatic head and neck squamous cell, hepatocellular, melanoma or renal cell carcinoma. Before TCR sequencing, CD4+ T cells and CD8+ T cells from peripheral blood were sorted into separate populations.

This specimen consisted of CD4+ or CD8+ T cells sorted from blood, obtained in a trial of the OX40 agonist ivuxolimab. In this chain, TRBV7-2 is recombined with TRBJ1-4, and TRBD1 may be the D gene, going by 6 matching bases. The receptor comes from an adult with an advanced solid tumor such as melanoma, head and neck, liver or kidney cancer. The sequence in DNA is TGTGCCAGCAGCTTCAAGGGGGAGGAAAAACTGTTTTTT. Protein translation: CASSFKGEEKLFF.